The clone carrying this T cell receptor beta chain has a single count. Antigen: not known. The CDR3 has 15 residues. Per germline, CDR1 SGHRS and CDR2 YFSETQ. The V gene lost 0 bases and the J gene lost 0 bases, with 10 bases spanning the gap. Unique molecular identifiers were incorporated when the TCRbeta library was constructed. Each CDR3 protein is one row after TCRdb ran MiXCR on the PCR reads. The table lists fewer than 750,000 distinct CDR3 sequences, 25% to 30% of them singletons, with under 45% in the top ten. The data stem from a study of T-cell reconstitution after alpha-beta-depleted transplantation in children. Findings and limits, study-wide: T-cell counts and diversity at one year post-transplant came mainly from newly produced T cells. Elevated TCRbeta diversity at day 60 was traced, in some patients, to surviving recipient T cells and thymic progenitors. Several hundred expanded graft clones reportedly supplied alpha-beta T cells about two months after transplant.

The sequence derives from a boy less than two years old with Wiskott-Aldrich syndrome, due to receive a stem cell transplant. The chain joins TRBV5-1 to TRBJ2-7, with D perhaps TRBD1 (5 bases). The material was PBMCs, obtained before TCRalphabeta/CD19-depleted stem cell transplant. DNA of the CDR3: TGCGCCAGCAGCTTGGGAGAGACAGTCTCCTACGAGCAGTACTTC. It translates to CASSLGETVSYEQYF.